The 19 T cell receptor beta chains reported below all come from one sample, sequenced in a study of blood T cells in healthy people across ages. The use of a sample-barcoded 5' primer and a J-beta primer mix characterized a second PCR of about 7 to 12 cycles. TCRdb fed the 5' RACE reads into MiXCR, producing one record per CDR3 protein. The sample lists around 690,000 distinct CDR3 sequences, about 54% occurring once. The sequenced material came from blood. These TCRs come from a man in his sixties in good health.

The chain couples TRBV28 to TRBJ2-5; the D gene could be TRBD1 or TRBD2 (5 bases each). This CDR3 has 13 amino acids. CDR1 is MDHEN and CDR2 is SYDVKM in the germline V gene. The V end lost 6 bases, the J end lost 5 bases, and 13 bases lay between the germline ends. CDR3 amino acids: CASSPWGFETQYF. In DNA, the CDR3 is TGTGCCAGCAGCCCGTGGGGGTTTGAGACCCAGTACTTC.

This clonotype was seen more than once but under ten times. The CDR3 region has the DNA TGTGCCAGCAGCTTGGTTGTGACAGGGTTTACTGAAGCTTTCTTT. Protein product: CASSLVVTGFTEAFF. The gene calls are TRBV5-5 and TRBJ1-1; 7 bases align to TRBD1. Germline-derived CDR1 and CDR2 are SGHKS and YYEKEE (reference sequence). The CDR3 spans 15 residues. V was pared by 0 bases and J by 5 bases, with 7 bases of the junction left unmatched.

The rearrangement links TRBV5-6 to TRBJ1-6; 8 bases agree with TRBD1. With 3 bases clipped from V and 10 bases from J, the junction kept 9 bases outside the gene matches. The CDR3 spans 15 residues. Germline CDR1 SGHDT, CDR2 YYEEEE. CDR3 bases: TGTGCCAGCAGCTGGGGACAGGAGGGAAACTCACCCCTCCACTTT. Residues: CASSWGQEGNSPLHF.

The chain combines TRBV4-2 with TRBJ2-3; the D gene could be TRBD1 or TRBD2 (6 bases each). V was pared by 3 bases and J by 7 bases, with 17 bases between. Germline CDR1 LGHNA, CDR2 YNFKEQ. The CDR3 is made up of 15 amino acids. The CDR3 loop reads CASSQEWGAYNTQYF. For the CDR3, the DNA is TGTGCCAGCAGCCAGGAATGGGGGGCCTACAATACGCAGTATTTT.

This clonotype was detected a few times. The rearrangement links TRBV20-1 to TRBJ2-7; 8 bases fit TRBD2. The trim removed 5 bases at V and 1 base at J, leaving 7 bases unmatched. The CDR3 is 14 amino acids. Germline values: CDR1 DFQATT, CDR2 SNEGSKA (reference sequence). CDR3 sequence: CSARGGRGSYEQYF. In DNA form, the CDR3 reads TGCAGTGCTCGGGGGGGGCGGGGATCCTACGAGCAGTACTTC.

In regard to this clonotype: A much larger clonotype is one base distant, so this may be a read error. This chain connects TRBV11-3 to TRBJ2-5, with TRBD2 identical over 7 bases. Trimming took 4 bases from V and 1 from J; bases not matched to a gene: 0. CDR1 and CDR2 from the germline V gene are SGHNT and YENEEA. CDR3 length: 13 amino acids. The CDR3 region has the DNA TGTGCCAGCAGCTGCGGGGGCCAAGAGACCCAGTACTTC. Amino acid sequence: CASSCGGQETQYF.

The V call is TRBV20-1, the J call TRBJ1-6; 10 positions match TRBD1. Germline trimming cut 3 bases from V and 5 bases from J; bases unmatched to any gene: 4. CDR1 is DFQATT, CDR2 SNEGSKA, per germline (reference sequence). The length of the CDR3 is 15 residues. CDR3 DNA sequence: TGCAGTGCTAGGGACAGGGGGGGGAATAATTCACCCCTCCACTTT. As protein: CSARDRGGNNSPLHF.

As to this clonotype: A junction boundary mismatches the germline segment, possibly from a read error. The V gene is TRBV9, the J gene TRBJ2-2; 7 bases agree with TRBD1. CDR1 SGDLS and CDR2 YYNGEE come from the germline V gene. The length of the CDR3 is 15 residues. CDR3: CVSSPGQLNTGELFF. In DNA, the CDR3 is TGTGTCAGCAGCCCGGGACAGCTGAACACCGGGGAGCTGTTTTTT.

The chain joins TRBV10-3 to TRBJ2-3; no definite D call. Germline loops: CDR1 ENHRY, CDR2 SYGVKD. V shed 8 bases and J shed 8 bases, with 17 bases lying between them. The CDR3 spans 13 residues. The CDR3 region has the DNA TGTGCCATCGGGCTCGCTCAGGACGGTACGCAGTATTTT. Translated: CAIGLAQDGTQYF.

This rearrangement joins TRBV6-5 to TRBJ1-6; no clear D. The germline V gene encodes CDR1 MNHEY and CDR2 SVGAGI. V was shortened by 2 bases and J by 6 bases, with 14 bases between the two germline ends. CDR3 length: 16 amino acids. The CDR3 DNA reads TGTGCCAGCAGTTACGCACCCGGGTCAACTAATTCACCCCTCCACTTT. Amino acid sequence: CASSYAPGSTNSPLHF.

The V call is TRBV12-3 or TRBV12-4, the J call TRBJ2-3; 7 bases match TRBD1. The CDR3 runs to 14 residues. Germline trimming cut 6 bases from V and 1 base from J; bases unmatched to any gene: 4. The CDR3 reads CASRSGTGTDTQYF. For the CDR3, the DNA is TGTGCCAGCAGATCCGGGACAGGCACAGATACGCAGTATTTT.

This chain connects TRBV5-1 to TRBJ2-3; a weak D match, TRBD2 (5 bases). The CDR3 consists of 15 residues. Trimming left V 0 bases short and J 5 bases short, with 13 bases between. Germline loops: CDR1 SGHRS, CDR2 YFSETQ. The CDR3 DNA follows: TGCGCCAGCAGCTTGGCCTTAGCGAGGGTAGATACGCAGTATTTT. Translation gives CASSLALARVDTQYF. The full variable domain, completed using reference TRBV5-1 and TRBJ2-3, is KAGVTQTPRYLIKTRGQQVTLSCSPISGHRSVSWYQQTPGQGLQFLFEYFSETQRNKGNFPGRFSGRQFSNSRSEMNVSTLELGDSALYLCASSLALARVDTQYFGPGTRLTVL.

The rearrangement uses TRBV7-8 and TRBJ2-3, with 9 bases lining up with TRBD2. CDR3 length: 16 residues. CDR1 is SGHVS and CDR2 is FQNEAQ in the germline V gene. Trimming at V came to 1 base and at J to 2 bases, leaving 4 bases not matched to a gene. CDR3 protein: CASSLGRGGITDTQYF. The CDR3, as DNA: TGTGCCAGCAGCTTAGGGCGGGGGGGAATCACAGATACGCAGTATTTT. The whole variable domain, remainder taken from reference TRBV7-8 and TRBJ2-3, is GAGVSQSPRYKVAKRGQDVALRCDPISGHVSLFWYQQALGQGPEFLTYFQNEAQLDKSGLPSDRFFAERPEGSVSTLKIQRTQQEDSAVYLCASSLGRGGITDTQYFGPGTRLTVL.

The CDR3 bases are TGTGCCACCAGCAGAGATCACGGGGCAGACGAGCAGTACTTC. Its protein is CATSRDHGADEQYF. This chain uses TRBV15 with TRBJ2-7; either TRBD1 or TRBD2 may fit D (5 bases each). The CDR3 loop spans 14 amino acids. V was cut by 0 bases and J by 5 bases, with 11 bases left in between. Germline lookup yields CDR1 LNHNV and CDR2 YYDKDF (reference sequence). Full variable domain (missing parts from reference TRBV15 and TRBJ2-7): DAMVIQNPRYQVTQFGKPVTLSCSQTLNHNVMYWYQQKSSQAPKLLFHYYDKDFNNEADTPDNFQSRRPNTSFCFLDIRSPGLGDTAMYLCATSRDHGADEQYFGPGTRLTVT.

This clonotype was observed a handful of times. The chain joins TRBV3-1 to TRBJ2-7, with D tentatively TRBD2 (6 bases). Trimming left V 3 bases short and J 0 bases short, with 9 bases between. Germline loops: CDR1 LGHDT, CDR2 YNNKEL (reference sequence). The CDR3 runs to 14 residues. DNA for the CDR3: TGTGCCAGCAGCCAGAGGCGGGGCTCCTACGAGCAGTACTTC. It is translated as CASSQRRGSYEQYF.

This clonotype was counted between two and nine times. The chain has TRBV4-2 and TRBJ2-3; no clear D. V dropped 0 bases and J dropped 0 bases, with 7 bases sitting between them. The CDR3 is made up of 15 amino acids. Germline assignment: CDR1 LGHNA and CDR2 YNFKEQ. The CDR3 spells CASSQEFQSTDTQYF. The CDR3 DNA is TGTGCCAGCAGCCAAGAGTTTCAGAGCACAGATACGCAGTATTTT.

This clonotype was seen a handful of times. The chain carries TRBV14 and TRBJ1-1; D may be TRBD1 (5 bases). The CDR3 has 15 amino acids. Trimming took 3 bases from V and 0 from J, leaving 11 bases between them. CDR1 is SGHDN and CDR2 is FVKESK in the germline V gene. For the CDR3, the DNA is TGTGCCAGCAGCCAGCTGGGACGGATGAACACTGAAGCTTTCTTT. Protein product: CASSQLGRMNTEAFF.

The chain has TRBV7-8 and TRBJ2-1; a weak D match, TRBD1 (5 bases). The J call may be faulty, since TRBJ2-7 better matches the DNA end. Germline V gene sequence: CDR1 SGHVS, CDR2 FQNEAQ. This CDR3 region has 15 residues. This CDR3 reads CASSLDRSSYNEQYF. The CDR3 region has the DNA TGTGCCAGCAGCTTAGACAGGAGCTCCTACAATGAGCAGTACTTC.

This clonotype was counted between two and nine times. This chain joins TRBV7-2 and TRBJ2-7, with D possibly matching TRBD2 (6 bases). The last part of the DNA fits TRBJ2-5 better; the J call may be wrong. There are 14 residues in the CDR3. Germline V lookup: CDR1 SGHTA, CDR2 FQGNSA. CDR3 bases: TGTGCCAGCAGCCCAACTAGGGAGGTGAAGACCCAGTACTTC. As protein: CASSPTREVKTQYF.